Shown below are 22 T cell receptor beta chains from a single sample sequenced in a study of shared clonotypes between healthy human individuals. Profiled with immunoSEQ multiplex PCR; TCRdb holds only in-frame clones, not every one. The sample yields fewer than 3 million clones, approximately 90% seen once. Sequencing was done on a sample of naive CD4+ T cells from PBMCs. The subset was: CD45RA+ positively selected. Every receptor here comes from a young man in good health. Some clones in this sample may be carry-over from other donors' samples.

A single count supports this clone. The chain has TRBV7-3 and TRBJ1-1; D is unresolved. Trimming took off 0 bases at V and 6 bases at J, with 14 bases between the two ends. This CDR3 has 15 amino acids. Germline CDR1 and CDR2: SGHTA and FQGTGA. The CDR3 is CASSLTRSGIPEAFF. The CDR3 DNA follows: TGTGCCAGCAGCTTAACGAGAAGCGGAATCCCTGAAGCTTTCTTT. The full variable domain, completed using reference TRBV7-3 and TRBJ1-1, is GAGVSQTPSNKVTEKGKYVELRCDPISGHTALYWYRQSLGQGPEFLIYFQGTGAADDSGLPNDRFFAVRPEGSVSTLKIQRTERGDSAVYLCASSLTRSGIPEAFFGQGTRLTVV.

The DNA of the CDR3 is TGTGCCAGCAGCCGGGGACTAGCGGGAGGGGACGAGCAGTACTTC. It specifies CASSRGLAGGDEQYF. V gene TRBV7-7 combines with J gene TRBJ2-7; 16 nucleotides match TRBD2. With 5 bases clipped from V and 5 bases from J, the junction kept 3 bases outside the gene matches. Germline loops: CDR1 SSHAT, CDR2 FNYEAQ (reference sequence). The CDR3 loop spans 15 amino acids.

The V gene is TRBV5-6, the J gene TRBJ2-3; 7 bases map to TRBD1. The V gene's germline CDR1 is SGHDT and CDR2 YYEEEE. The CDR3 length is 14 residues. Trimming took 0 bases from V and 4 from J; bases not matched to a gene: 2. CDR3 loop: CASSLGQGADTQYF. CDR3 nucleotide sequence: TGTGCCAGCAGCTTGGGACAGGGTGCAGATACGCAGTATTTT. The full variable domain, in which reference TRBV5-6 and TRBJ2-3 provide the parts outside the CDR3, is DAGVTQSPTHLIKTRGQQVTLRCSPKSGHDTVSWYQQALGQGPQFIFQYYEEEERQRGNFPDRFSGHQFPNYSSELNVNALLLGDSALYLCASSLGQGADTQYFGPGTRLTVL.

This chain uses TRBV4-3 with TRBJ1-1; D unclear. Germline V CDR1 and CDR2: LGHNA, YSLEER. The CDR3 is made up of 15 amino acids. With 0 bases removed from V and 7 bases from J, the gap between germline ends came to 15 bases. The CDR3, as DNA: TGCGCCAGCAGCCAAGAGGCTTCCCGGTTTAGTGAAGCTTTCTTT. Translating gives CASSQEASRFSEAFF.

J is TRBJ2-5 and V is TRBV2; TRBD2 agrees at 9 bases. Germline CDR1 reads SNHLY; CDR2 reads FYNNEI. This CDR3 contains 15 residues. The ends lost 3 bases at V and 5 bases at J; junction bases unmatched: 7. The CDR3 loop is CASSDSSSGRETQYF. CDR3 DNA sequence: TGTGCCAGCAGTGACTCGTCCAGCGGGAGGGAGACCCAGTACTTC. The variable domain in full, completed from reference TRBV2 and TRBJ2-5, reads EPEVTQTPSHQVTQMGQEVILRCVPISNHLYFYWYRQILGQKVEFLVSFYNNEISEKSEIFDDQFSVERPDGSNFTLKIRSTKLEDSAMYFCASSDSSSGRETQYFGPGTRLLVL.

Note on this clone: Within the sample, other DNA sequences also encode this same CDR3. The chain joins TRBV7-2 to TRBJ2-5, with 7 bases lining up with TRBD1. The length of the CDR3 is 13 residues. Germline CDR1 reads SGHTA; CDR2 reads FQGNSA. The J segment lost 4 bases and the V segment lost 5 bases, leaving 4 bases of the junction unmatched. Here the CDR3 DNA reads TGTGCCAGCAGCCGACAGGGCGGAGAGACCCAGTACTTC. Protein sequence: CASSRQGGETQYF. Full variable domain (rest looked up from reference TRBV7-2 and TRBJ2-5): GAGVSQSPSNKVTEKGKDVELRCDPISGHTALYWYRQSLGQGLEFLIYFQGNSAPDKSGLPSDRFSAERTGGSVSTLTIQRTQQEDSAVYLCASSRQGGETQYFGPGTRLLVL.

Note on this clone: Other DNA sequences from this sample encode an identical CDR3 as well. The chain uses TRBV18 and TRBJ2-7; TRBD1 matches 9 bases. The V gene end was trimmed by 6 bases and the J gene end by 7 bases; junction bases not matched to a gene: 7. The CDR3 is 13 amino acids. The germline V gene encodes CDR1 KGHSH and CDR2 LQKENI. CDR3 loop: CASSPGQGFEQYF. As DNA, the CDR3 is TGTGCCAGCTCGCCTGGACAGGGGTTTGAGCAGTACTTC.

V gene TRBV29-1 combines with J gene TRBJ1-3; D unclear. Between the trimmed V and J ends, which lost 6 bases and 2 bases, there was a span of 11 bases. CDR1 is SQVTM and CDR2 is ANQGSEA in the germline V gene. The length of the CDR3 is 13 residues. The CDR3 bases are TGCAGCGTCCCGGACCAGGCTGGAAACACCATATATTTT. Amino acid sequence: CSVPDQAGNTIYF.

The chain has TRBV5-4 and TRBJ1-5; D is perhaps TRBD1 (5 bases). The CDR3 length is 14 residues. Per germline, CDR1 SGHNT and CDR2 YYREEE (reference sequence). V lost 0 bases, J lost 5 bases, and 9 bases lay in between. The CDR3, as DNA: TGTGCCAGCAGCTTGGGACAGTCAGATCAGCCCCAGCATTTT. It translates to CASSLGQSDQPQHF.

The chain carries TRBV27 and TRBJ2-5; the D gene is possibly TRBD1 (6 bases). The CDR3 is 17 amino acids. Germline-derived CDR1 and CDR2 are MNHEY and SMNVEV (reference sequence). Trimming removed 0 bases from V and 4 bases from J, with 18 bases in between. This CDR3 is CASSLSAAGAEGETQYF. As DNA, the CDR3 is TGTGCCAGCAGTTTATCGGCGGCAGGGGCAGAAGGAGAGACCCAGTACTTC.

The chain uses TRBV10-1 and TRBJ2-7; TRBD2 agrees at 15 bases. V shed 4 bases, J shed 2 bases, and the junction held 3 bases outside the gene matches. This CDR3 is built from 16 residues. Germline CDR1 WNHNN, CDR2 SYGVQD (reference sequence). The CDR3 spells CASSGGTSGRPYEQYF. The CDR3 nucleotides are TGCGCCAGCAGTGGTGGGACTAGCGGGAGGCCCTACGAGCAGTACTTC.

The chain employs TRBV4-1 and TRBJ2-7; TRBD2 aligns across 7 bases. Losses at the gene ends were 0 bases for V and 3 bases for J; bases not matched to a gene: 5. The CDR3 totals 15 residues. CDR1 and CDR2 from the germline V gene are MGHRA and YSYEKL. The CDR3 spells CASSQDLAVYYEQYF. CDR3 bases: TGCGCCAGCAGCCAAGACCTAGCGGTCTACTACGAGCAGTACTTC.

The chain joins TRBV15 to TRBJ1-2; TRBD1 is a possible D gene (5 bases). The CDR3 is 16 amino acids. V lost 3 bases and J 4 bases, leaving 18 bases between the germline ends. Germline V lookup: CDR1 LNHNV, CDR2 YYDKDF (reference sequence). This CDR3 reads CATSRGLPQGPYGYTF. The CDR3 DNA follows: TGTGCCACCAGCAGGGGGCTCCCGCAGGGTCCCTATGGCTACACCTTC.

The J gene is TRBJ1-3, the V gene TRBV21-1; the D segment call TRBD1 is taken from the table without a DNA check. TRBV21-1 is deemed a pseudogene. The CDR3 is made up of 18 amino acids. The CDR3, as DNA: TGTGCCAGCAGCAAAAAGAAGAGGACAGGGGAAGGTGGAAACACCATATATTTT. It encodes CASSKKKRTGEGGNTIYF.

As regards this clone: Other nucleotide sequences from this sample produce the same CDR3. This sequence joins TRBV7-3 and TRBJ2-5; D is ambiguous. The CDR3 length is 13 residues. Germline-derived CDR1 and CDR2 are SGHTA and FQGTGA. Trimming shortened V by 3 bases and J by 0 bases, and 5 bases separated the two germline ends. The CDR3 coding sequence is TGTGCCAGCAGCTTTTCGAACCAAGAGACCCAGTACTTC. As protein: CASSFSNQETQYF.

The chain is built from TRBV5-1 and TRBJ2-2, with D perhaps matching TRBD1 (5 bases). The CDR3 extends over 15 amino acids. Germline V lookup: CDR1 SGHRS, CDR2 YFSETQ. Trimming pared 4 bases from V and 7 bases from J, leaving 17 bases between. The CDR3 region is CASSPPGFVFGELFF. CDR3 nucleotides: TGCGCCAGCAGCCCACCAGGGTTCGTCTTCGGGGAGCTGTTTTTT.

This chain connects TRBV27 to TRBJ2-5; D gene ambiguous. V was trimmed by 5 bases and J by 2 bases, leaving 9 bases between them. This CDR3 region has 13 residues. The germline CDR1 and CDR2 sequences are MNHEY and SMNVEV (reference sequence). The CDR3 loop reads CASSPRRQETQYF. In DNA form, the CDR3 reads TGTGCCAGCAGTCCGCGGCGGCAAGAGACCCAGTACTTC.

Comment on this clone: At one end the junction does not follow the germline gene, possibly because of a read error. The chain couples TRBV15 to TRBJ2-7; TRBD1 agrees at 8 bases. CDR1 and CDR2 (germline): LNHNV, YYDKDF (reference sequence). This CDR3 contains 16 residues. The CDR3 loop reads CATSGDRGPPPGEQYF. In DNA, the CDR3 is TGTGCCACCAGCGGAGACAGGGGTCCCCCTCCGGGTGAGCAGTACTTC. Filled out from reference TRBV15 and TRBJ2-7, the complete variable domain reads DAMVIQNPRYQVTQFGKPVTLSCSQTLNHNVMYWYQQKSSQAPKLLFHYYDKDFNNEADTPDNFQSRRPNTSFCFLDIRSPGLGDTAMYLCATSGDRGPPPGEQYFGPGTRLTVT.

The rearrangement joins TRBV30 to TRBJ2-1, with a tentative D call TRBD1 (6 bases). The CDR3 consists of 16 residues. CDR1 GTSNPN and CDR2 SVGIG come from the germline V gene (reference sequence). V was clipped by 0 bases and J by 4 bases, with 16 bases between them. DNA of the CDR3: TGTGCCTGGAGTGTAAAGGGGGTGGTGACATACAATGAGCAGTTCTTC. As protein: CAWSVKGVVTYNEQFF.

J is TRBJ2-1 and V is TRBV7-9; 9 bases fit TRBD2. The germline V gene has CDR1 SEHNR and CDR2 FQNEAQ (reference sequence). This CDR3 is 17 amino acids long. With V trimmed by 1 base and J by 0 bases, 4 bases remained unmatched. The CDR3 nucleotides read TGTGCCAGCAGCTTAGAGACTAGCGGAAGCTCCTACAATGAGCAGTTCTTC. This codes for CASSLETSGSSYNEQFF.

This clone was observed a handful of times. The rearrangement joins TRBV7-3 to TRBJ1-5; tentatively, D is TRBD1 (6 bases). Trimming left V 6 bases short and J 6 bases short, with 15 bases between. Germline lookup yields CDR1 SGHTA and CDR2 FQGTGA. The CDR3 runs 14 residues. The CDR3 spells CASRSRQVGQPQHF. CDR3 DNA sequence: TGTGCCAGCAGATCCCGACAGGTGGGTCAGCCCCAGCATTTT.

The gene calls are TRBV6-6 and TRBJ2-3, with 7 bases identical to TRBD2. From germline, CDR1 is MNHNY and CDR2 SVGAGI (reference sequence). The CDR3 spans 14 residues. V trimming: 8 bases; J trimming: 4 bases; junction bases outside the gene matches: 9. Written as DNA, the CDR3 is TGTGCCAGCCGGACGGGCGGGAGACCAGATACGCAGTATTTT. Translating gives CASRTGGRPDTQYF.